The sequence of this TCR beta chain was determined in a study of CD8+CD57+ T cells in acquired aplastic anemia. Study-wide results and limits: Researchers report that twenty-nine CD8+ CDR3 sequences appeared in both patients and controls.

Germline CDR1 is LNHNV and CDR2 is YYDKDF (reference sequence). This CDR3 has 16 amino acids. V lost 3 bases and J lost 0, with 9 bases in between. Patients chosen for sequencing had CD8+CD57+ cells that had expanded, as shown by flow cytometry. Severe acquired aplastic anemia was present in every patient. The study sampled blood from patients who had received no therapy. As to this clonotype: Its antigen is currently unknown.

Profiling of TCR beta VDJ combinations and CDR3 sequences used genomic DNA as template. Each CDR3 protein is one row after TCRdb ran MiXCR on the reads. This table has fewer than 85,000 distinct CDR3 sequences, about 70% appearing once. The clonotype was recovered from a human donor with aplastic anemia. This sequence joins TRBV15 and TRBJ2-6; no reliable D call. Input material: sorted CD4+, CD8+, or CD8+CD57+ T cells (not recorded which) from PBMCs. DNA for the CDR3: TGTGCCACCAGCAGGCCTTATAGCTCTGGGGCCAACGTCCTGACTTTC. Its translation: CATSRPYSSGANVLTF.